The 25 T cell receptor beta chains below all came from one sample that was sequenced in a study of cytomegalovirus exposure and HLA in healthy donors. The PCR made use of 60 Vbeta and 13 Jbeta primers. TCRdb's copy holds only in-frame clones and misses some; the assay was immunoSEQ multiplex PCR. The sample carries approximately 110,000 clones, about four fifths recorded once. Sequencing input: PBMCs. Receptors were obtained from a man aged 30 to 39 in good health and CMV-seropositive.

The table lists this clone with a few counts. J is TRBJ2-3 and V is TRBV10-2, with TRBD1 identical over 8 bases. V trimming: 8 bases; J trimming: 6 bases; junction bases outside the gene matches: 10. The V gene's germline CDR1 is WSHSY and CDR2 SAAADI. This CDR3 has 14 residues. Here the CDR3 reads CASLDRGSLDTQYF. In DNA, the CDR3 is TGCGCCAGCCTAGACAGGGGATCTCTCGATACGCAGTATTTT.

CDR3 sequence reads: CASSEVPGGEGSYEQYF. The CDR3 DNA is TGTGCCAGCAGTGAAGTCCCGGGGGGGGAGGGTTCCTACGAGCAGTACTTC. V gene TRBV6-1 combines with J gene TRBJ2-7, with 8 bases matching TRBD2. The CDR3 contains 17 residues. Germline CDR1 is MNHNS and CDR2 is SASEGT. Unmatched junction bases numbered 9, after V lost 1 base and J lost 1 base.

The chain links TRBV9 to TRBJ2-1; 7 bases agree with TRBD1. J lost 7 bases, V lost 1 base, and 2 bases had no gene match. Germline CDR1 reads SGDLS; CDR2 reads YYNGEE. CDR3 length equals 13 residues. The CDR3 protein is CASSVRGQNEQFF. CDR3 coding DNA: TGTGCCAGCAGCGTAAGGGGGCAAAATGAGCAGTTCTTC. Full variable domain (rest looked up from reference TRBV9 and TRBJ2-1): DSGVTQTPKHLITATGQRVTLRCSPRSGDLSVYWYQQSLDQGLQFLIQYYNGEERAKGNILERFSAQQFPDLHSELNLSSLELGDSALYFCASSVRGQNEQFFGPGTRLTVL.

This clone was seen a single time. V gene TRBV6-6 combines with J gene TRBJ1-6; maybe TRBD1 (5 bases). The germline V gene has CDR1 MNHNY and CDR2 SVGAGI (reference sequence). Between the trimmed V and J ends, which lost 3 bases and 9 bases, there was a span of 18 bases. CDR3 length: 16 residues. CDR3 DNA sequence: TGTGCCAGCAGTTATTCATTCAGGGTCGTGACTTCACCCCTCCACTTT. It encodes CASSYSFRVVTSPLHF.

The rearrangement links TRBV30 to TRBJ1-5, with TRBD1 matching over 8 bases. CDR1 and CDR2 (germline): GTSNPN, SVGIG (reference sequence). Trimming removed 3 bases from V and 0 bases from J; junction bases left unmatched: 10. The CDR3 totals 17 residues. The CDR3 region is CAWSGQGAGYSNQPQHF. In nucleotides, the CDR3 is TGTGCCTGGAGCGGACAGGGAGCGGGGTATAGCAATCAGCCCCAGCATTTT.

This clone has just a few counts. The V call is TRBV7-2, the J call TRBJ1-5; a weak D match, TRBD1 (5 bases). V was trimmed by 4 bases and J by 7 bases, leaving 17 bases between them. Germline CDR1 is SGHTA and CDR2 is FQGNSA. The CDR3 has 15 amino acids. The CDR3 DNA is TGTGCCAGCAGCTCGAATTCCCAAACAGGACAGCCCCAGCATTTT. Amino acids: CASSSNSQTGQPQHF.

The V gene is TRBV4-1, the J gene TRBJ1-3; D is unresolved. The germline V gene encodes CDR1 MGHRA and CDR2 YSYEKL. V was trimmed by 1 base and J by 0 bases, leaving 13 bases between them. The CDR3 is made up of 17 amino acids. The DNA of the CDR3 is TGCGCCAGCAGCCAAGTGAGAGCAATTGTCTCTGGAAACACCATATATTTT. It yields the protein CASSQVRAIVSGNTIYF.

This clone is a singleton in its sample. This chain connects TRBV9 to TRBJ2-5, with D possibly TRBD1 on 6 matching bases. With the DNA end fitting TRBJ2-7 better, the J assignment may be wrong. The V gene's germline CDR1 is SGDLS and CDR2 YYNGEE. The CDR3 loop spans 15 amino acids. The CDR3 nucleotides read TGTGCCAGCAGCGTAGAAGTCGGACAGCTCTACGAGCAGTACTTC. This translates into CASSVEVGQLYEQYF.

The chain employs TRBV7-2 and TRBJ1-2; D is perhaps TRBD1 (5 bases). Trimming took off 1 base at V and 5 bases at J, with 14 bases between the two ends. CDR3 length: 15 amino acids. The germline V gene encodes CDR1 SGHTA and CDR2 FQGNSA. This CDR3 reads CASSLVGRALYGYTF. DNA of the CDR3: TGTGCCAGCAGCTTAGTTGGCAGGGCGCTGTATGGCTACACCTTC.

This clone appeared a few times. The chain joins TRBV4-2 to TRBJ2-5; 10 bases align to TRBD2. The ends lost 4 bases at V and 5 bases at J; junction bases unmatched: 13. The CDR3 covers 17 residues. Germline CDR1 LGHNA, CDR2 YNFKEQ. This CDR3 is CASSLRKSGGVGETQYF. DNA for the CDR3: TGTGCCAGCAGCCTGAGGAAGAGCGGGGGGGTGGGGGAGACCCAGTACTTC.

The chain couples TRBV6-1 to TRBJ2-5; 10 bases are shared with TRBD1. The CDR3 covers 14 residues. The trim removed 5 bases at V and 4 bases at J, leaving 4 bases unmatched. Germline V lookup: CDR1 MNHNS, CDR2 SASEGT. The CDR3 is CASSRTGGLETQYF. CDR3 bases: TGTGCCAGCAGTCGGACAGGGGGTTTAGAGACCCAGTACTTC.

CDR3 nucleotide sequence: TGTGCCAGCAGCCTTCTTCTCTACGAGCAGTACTTC. It is translated as CASSLLLYEQYF. The chain recombines TRBV7-9 with TRBJ2-7; D is uncertain. V lost 5 bases and J 3 bases, leaving 8 bases between the germline ends. Germline CDR1 reads SEHNR; CDR2 reads FQNEAQ (reference sequence). The CDR3 has 12 amino acids.

This clone was observed once. The chain carries TRBV11-3 and TRBJ1-2, with 10 bases lining up with TRBD1. The CDR3 totals 14 residues. Germline loops: CDR1 SGHNT, CDR2 YENEEA. The V gene end was trimmed by 5 bases and the J gene end by 8 bases; junction bases not matched to a gene: 8. For the CDR3, the DNA is TGTGCCAGCAGCCGAGGGACAGGGGAACGAGGCTACACCTTC. It specifies CASSRGTGERGYTF.

The J gene is TRBJ1-1, the V gene TRBV29-1; 10 bases match TRBD1. CDR3 length equals 14 residues. The germline V gene encodes CDR1 SQVTM and CDR2 ANQGSEA. With 7 bases clipped from V and 5 bases from J, the junction kept 10 bases outside the gene matches. This CDR3 is CSGKRQGARTEAFF. The CDR3, as DNA: TGCAGCGGCAAGAGACAGGGGGCGAGAACTGAAGCTTTCTTT.

This chain connects TRBV28 to TRBJ2-3; tentatively, D is TRBD2 (6 bases). The germline V gene encodes CDR1 MDHEN and CDR2 SYDVKM. The germline V and J ends were trimmed by 4 bases and 0 bases, with 8 bases remaining between them. This CDR3 has 14 residues. CDR3 in amino acids: CASSWDWSTDTQYF. For the CDR3, the DNA is TGTGCCAGCAGTTGGGACTGGAGCACAGATACGCAGTATTTT.

The V call is TRBV6-5, the J call TRBJ2-1; possibly TRBD2 for D (5 bases). The germline V gene encodes CDR1 MNHEY and CDR2 SVGAGI. The length of the CDR3 is 15 residues. The V and J ends lost 6 bases and 6 bases respectively, with 18 bases between them. CDR3 DNA: TGTGCCAGCAGGGTTACCAGAGGTGGAGGCAATGAGCAGTTCTTC. Encoded protein: CASRVTRGGGNEQFF.

The CDR3 region has the DNA TGCGCCAGCAGCCGCCTCAACCTCGGGTCAGGGGACCTACTCCACCCCTACGAGCAGTACGTC. Amino acid sequence: CASSRLNLGSGDLLHPYEQYV. This sequence joins TRBV4-1 and TRBJ2-7, with a weak D call TRBD1 (6 bases). V was pared by 4 bases and J by 2 bases, with 33 bases between. The germline V gene encodes CDR1 MGHRA and CDR2 YSYEKL. The CDR3 totals 21 residues.

The V gene is TRBV6-1, the J gene TRBJ1-6; the D gene is possibly TRBD1 (5 bases). V lost 9 bases and J lost 7, with 19 bases in between. This CDR3 is built from 15 residues. Germline values: CDR1 MNHNS, CDR2 SASEGT. The CDR3 loop reads CASREAGLRNSPLHF. The CDR3 region has the DNA TGTGCCAGTCGAGAGGCGGGACTTAGGAATTCACCCCTCCACTTT.

The V gene is TRBV5-1, the J gene TRBJ2-1, with TRBD2 identical over 8 bases. Germline assignment: CDR1 SGHRS and CDR2 YFSETQ. Losses at the gene ends were 3 bases for V and 9 bases for J; bases not matched to a gene: 5. The CDR3 contains 13 residues. DNA of the CDR3: TGCGCCAGCAGCTGGTCGGGGGGGAGTGAGCAGTTCTTC. Amino acid sequence: CASSWSGGSEQFF.

The chain combines TRBV10-3 with TRBJ1-2; D gene unclear. The germline CDR1 and CDR2 sequences are ENHRY and SYGVKD. Trimming pared 3 bases from V and 5 bases from J, leaving 7 bases between. This CDR3 contains 12 residues. The CDR3 protein is CAISDRTYGYTF. In nucleotides, the CDR3 is TGTGCCATCAGTGACAGGACTTATGGCTACACCTTC.

This clone was seen a handful of times. This chain uses TRBV28 with TRBJ2-3; 8 nucleotides line up with TRBD1. CDR1 is MDHEN, CDR2 SYDVKM, per germline. There are 17 residues in the CDR3. V lost 3 bases and J lost 2; bases outside the gene matches: 10. The CDR3 DNA is TGTGCCAGCAGTTTCGGGCGGACAGGGACCCTCACAGATACGCAGTATTTT. As protein: CASSFGRTGTLTDTQYF.

The CDR3 spells CATQARDNEKLFF. CDR3 nucleotides: TGTGCCACCCAGGCCAGGGATAATGAAAAACTGTTTTTT. This chain connects TRBV19 to TRBJ1-4; tentatively, D is TRBD1 (5 bases). Trimming removed 10 bases at V and 4 bases at J, with 13 bases between. This CDR3 region has 13 residues. From germline, CDR1 is LNHDA and CDR2 SQIVND (reference sequence).

This rearrangement joins TRBV5-4 to TRBJ2-5; weak D call: TRBD2 (6 bases). This CDR3 is 15 amino acids long. The germline V gene encodes CDR1 SGHNT and CDR2 YYREEE (reference sequence). Trimming removed 0 bases from V and 5 bases from J, with 14 bases in between. For the CDR3, the DNA is TGTGCCAGCAGCTTGGATCTAGCGTCCGGGGAGACCCAGTACTTC. Protein: CASSLDLASGETQYF.

V is TRBV19 and J is TRBJ1-2; 8 bases align to TRBD1. The germline V gene has CDR1 LNHDA and CDR2 SQIVND (reference sequence). The CDR3 spans 15 residues. The V segment lost 1 base and the J segment 2 bases; nucleotides outside the gene matches: 3. Written as DNA, the CDR3 is TGTGCCAGTAGTATAGGAGGACAGGGAAACTATGGCTACACCTTC. Translation gives CASSIGGQGNYGYTF.

The CDR3 is CASSQGAGGPWVGYTF. The CDR3 DNA follows: TGTGCCAGCAGCCAAGGGGCTGGGGGCCCATGGGTTGGCTACACCTTC. The rearrangement uses TRBV14 and TRBJ1-2, with D possibly being TRBD1 (6 bases). This CDR3 is 16 amino acids long. CDR1 SGHDN and CDR2 FVKESK come from the germline V gene. Trimming cost V 1 base and J 7 bases, with 19 bases left between them.